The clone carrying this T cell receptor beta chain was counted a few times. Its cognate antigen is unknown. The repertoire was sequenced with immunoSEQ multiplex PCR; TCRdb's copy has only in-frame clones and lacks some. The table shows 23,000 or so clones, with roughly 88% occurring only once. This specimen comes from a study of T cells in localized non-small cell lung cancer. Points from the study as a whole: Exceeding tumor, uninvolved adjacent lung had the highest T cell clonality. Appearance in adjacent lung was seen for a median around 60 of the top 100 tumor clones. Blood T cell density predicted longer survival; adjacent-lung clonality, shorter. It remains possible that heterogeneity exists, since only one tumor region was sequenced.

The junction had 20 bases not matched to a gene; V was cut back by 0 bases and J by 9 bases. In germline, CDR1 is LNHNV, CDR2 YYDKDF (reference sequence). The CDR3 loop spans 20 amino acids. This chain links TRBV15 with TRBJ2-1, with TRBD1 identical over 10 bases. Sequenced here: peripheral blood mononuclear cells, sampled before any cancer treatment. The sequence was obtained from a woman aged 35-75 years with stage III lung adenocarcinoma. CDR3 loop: CATSRDPPLWLGTGEGEQFF. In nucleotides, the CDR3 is TGTGCCACCAGCAGAGATCCGCCCCTTTGGTTGGGGACAGGGGAGGGTGAGCAGTTCTTC.